This T cell receptor beta chain emerged from a study of blood T cell repertoires in COVID-19. Overall study: The United States, Italy and Spain were the sources of the acute and convalescent COVID-19 samples. Sources were T cells, B-cell-depleted T cells, or PBMCs; the material itself was cDNA or gDNA.

As processed by the authors: Reference gene primer amplification gave estimated nucleated cell counts. The protocol was immunoSEQ multiplex PCR, while the TCRdb copy is restricted to in-frame clones and leaves out a portion. V, J and clone size are those of that table, while D and trimming were read from the DNA. The table includes under 350,000 clones, approximately 83% detected once. The specimen sequenced was peripheral blood. The receptor's source is a woman aged 45-65 years who had recovered from COVID-19.

The CDR3 region is CASSLRPQRYGYTF. The DNA of the CDR3 is TGTGCCAGCAGCTTAAGGCCCCAGCGCTATGGCTACACCTTC. The gene calls are TRBV7-8 and TRBJ1-2; D gene uncertain. V shed 2 bases and J shed 4 bases, with 11 bases lying between them. The CDR3 runs to 14 residues. CDR1 SGHVS and CDR2 FQNEAQ come from the germline V gene.